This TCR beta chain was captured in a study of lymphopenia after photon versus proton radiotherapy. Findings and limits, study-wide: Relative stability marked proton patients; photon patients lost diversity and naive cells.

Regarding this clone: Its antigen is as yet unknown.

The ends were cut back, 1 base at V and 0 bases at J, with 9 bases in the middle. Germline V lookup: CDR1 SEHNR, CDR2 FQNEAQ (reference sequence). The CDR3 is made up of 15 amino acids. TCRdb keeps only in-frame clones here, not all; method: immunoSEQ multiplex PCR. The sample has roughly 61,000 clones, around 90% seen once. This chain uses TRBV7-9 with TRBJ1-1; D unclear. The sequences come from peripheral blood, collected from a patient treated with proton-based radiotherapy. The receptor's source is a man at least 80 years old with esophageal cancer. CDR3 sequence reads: CASSLVDNLNTEAFF. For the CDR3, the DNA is TGTGCCAGCAGCTTAGTCGACAACCTGAACACTGAAGCTTTCTTT.